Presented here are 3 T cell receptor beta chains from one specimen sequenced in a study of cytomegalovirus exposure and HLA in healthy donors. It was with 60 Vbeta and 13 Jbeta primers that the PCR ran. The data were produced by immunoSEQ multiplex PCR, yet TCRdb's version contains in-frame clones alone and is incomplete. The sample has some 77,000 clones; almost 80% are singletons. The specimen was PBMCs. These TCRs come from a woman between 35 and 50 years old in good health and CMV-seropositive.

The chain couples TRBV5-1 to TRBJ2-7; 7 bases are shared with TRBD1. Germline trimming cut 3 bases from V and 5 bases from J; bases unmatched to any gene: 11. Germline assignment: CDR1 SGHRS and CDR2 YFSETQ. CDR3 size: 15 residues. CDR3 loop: CASSSTGTNGHEQYF. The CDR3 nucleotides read TGCGCCAGCAGCTCGACAGGGACGAATGGGCACGAGCAGTACTTC.

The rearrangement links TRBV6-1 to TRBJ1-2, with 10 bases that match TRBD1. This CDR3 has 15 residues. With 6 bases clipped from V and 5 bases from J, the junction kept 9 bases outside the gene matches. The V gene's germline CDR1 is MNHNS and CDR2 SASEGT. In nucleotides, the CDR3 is TGTGCCAGCAGCGAAACGGGACAGGGGTTGTATGGCTACACCTTC. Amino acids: CASSETGQGLYGYTF.

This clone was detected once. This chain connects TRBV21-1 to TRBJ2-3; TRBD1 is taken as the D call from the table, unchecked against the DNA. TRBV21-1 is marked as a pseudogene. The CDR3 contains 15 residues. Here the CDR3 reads CASSARSPGTDTQYF. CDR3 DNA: TGTGCCAGCAGCGCCAGGTCCCCGGGCACAGATACGCAGTATTTT.